One and the same sample provided the 10 T cell receptor beta chains below, sequenced in a study of technical replicates of blood from a handful of donors. The data were produced by immunoSEQ multiplex PCR, yet TCRdb's version contains in-frame clones alone and is incomplete. The table lists 65,000 to 70,000 clones, about 90% of them singletons. Sequences were obtained from PBMCs. The receptors were sampled from a human donor in good health. Some clones in this sample may be carry-over from other donors' samples.

The V call is TRBV7-2, the J call TRBJ1-5, with D maybe TRBD1 (6 bases). Trimming took off 8 bases at V and 5 bases at J, with 10 bases between the two ends. The germline gives CDR1 SGHTA, CDR2 FQGNSA. CDR3 length: 12 amino acids. As DNA, the CDR3 is TGTGCCAGCGGGGGCTATGATCAGCCCCAGCATTTT. This codes for CASGGYDQPQHF. Using reference TRBV7-2 and TRBJ1-5 for the parts outside the CDR3, the full variable domain is GAGVSQSPSNKVTEKGKDVELRCDPISGHTALYWYRQSLGQGLEFLIYFQGNSAPDKSGLPSDRFSAERTGGSVSTLTIQRTQQEDSAVYLCASGGYDQPQHFGDGTRLSIL.

This sequence joins TRBV7-3 and TRBJ2-1; 7 bases map to TRBD2. Trimming at V came to 8 bases and at J to 10 bases, leaving 11 bases not matched to a gene. CDR1 is SGHTA, CDR2 FQGTGA, per germline. This CDR3 has 13 residues. CDR3 in amino acids: CASGRASGREQFF. CDR3 bases: TGTGCCAGCGGACGGGCTAGCGGTCGAGAGCAGTTCTTC.

J is TRBJ2-1 and V is TRBV11-2, with D perhaps TRBD2 (5 bases). The ends were cut back, 5 bases at V and 9 bases at J, with 17 bases in the middle. CDR3 size: 14 residues. Germline-derived CDR1 and CDR2 are SGHAT and FQNNGV. Written as DNA, the CDR3 is TGTGCCAGCAGCCTACCGGGGTTTAAGCCTGAGCAGTTCTTC. Translating it yields CASSLPGFKPEQFF.

This chain joins TRBV27 and TRBJ1-5; D ambiguous. V was trimmed by 3 bases and J by 6 bases, leaving 12 bases between them. CDR3 length: 14 amino acids. From germline, CDR1 is MNHEY and CDR2 SMNVEV (reference sequence). CDR3 protein: CASSLRPGVQPQHF. The CDR3 DNA reads TGTGCCAGCAGTTTGAGGCCTGGCGTTCAGCCCCAGCATTTT.

The gene calls are TRBV4-1 and TRBJ1-4, with 7 bases that match TRBD1. Germline lookup yields CDR1 MGHRA and CDR2 YSYEKL. The CDR3 is 16 amino acids. V was pared by 2 bases and J by 7 bases, with 10 bases of the junction left unmatched. The CDR3 DNA follows: TGCGCCAGCAGCCAAAATCCAGGGGGTTTTGGTGAAAAACTGTTTTTT. Its protein product is CASSQNPGGFGEKLFF.

The V and J genes are TRBV15 and TRBJ2-7; 10 bases line up with TRBD2. The CDR3 spans 15 residues. V dropped 5 bases and J dropped 3; count of bases not matched to a gene: 7. CDR1 is LNHNV and CDR2 is YYDKDF in the germline V gene (reference sequence). DNA of the CDR3: TGTGCCACCAGCGAACCACTAGCGGGGAACTACGAGCAGTACTTC. Its translation: CATSEPLAGNYEQYF. The full variable domain, in which reference TRBV15 and TRBJ2-7 provide the parts outside the CDR3, is DAMVIQNPRYQVTQFGKPVTLSCSQTLNHNVMYWYQQKSSQAPKLLFHYYDKDFNNEADTPDNFQSRRPNTSFCFLDIRSPGLGDTAMYLCATSEPLAGNYEQYFGPGTRLTVT.

The V and J genes are TRBV6-6 and TRBJ1-1; D unclear. V dropped 4 bases and J dropped 10 bases, with 13 bases sitting between them. The length of the CDR3 is 12 residues. The germline V gene has CDR1 MNHNY and CDR2 SVGAGI (reference sequence). In nucleotides, the CDR3 is TGTGCCAGCAGTTTCGTGAGCGAAAGAGCTTTCTTT. Protein product: CASSFVSERAFF.

The chain uses TRBV4-3 and TRBJ2-7; D may be TRBD2 (6 bases). The CDR3 totals 13 residues. CDR1 is LGHNA, CDR2 YSLEER, per germline. V was cut by 0 bases and J by 7 bases, with 10 bases left in between. CDR3 nucleotide sequence: TGCGCCAGCAGCCAAGATAATCGGGGGGAGCAGTACTTC. Translation: CASSQDNRGEQYF.

V and J are TRBV6-5 and TRBJ1-5; D is unresolved. Trimming took 11 bases from V and 2 from J, leaving 16 bases between them. The CDR3 is 14 amino acids. CDR1 and CDR2 (germline): MNHEY, SVGAGI. CDR3 nucleotide sequence: TGTGCCGGCCAGTTACAATACGGCAATCAGCCCCAGCATTTT. Its translation is CAGQLQYGNQPQHF.

This chain joins TRBV5-8 and TRBJ1-2; a weak D match, TRBD1 (5 bases). The CDR3 runs 12 residues. The germline gives CDR1 SGHTS, CDR2 YDEGEE. Trimming cost V 7 bases and J 5 bases, with 12 bases left between them. The CDR3: CASAKQGYGYTF. The CDR3 DNA follows: TGTGCCAGCGCAAAGCAGGGATATGGCTACACCTTC.